This T cell receptor (beta chain) was recovered during a study of T cell repertoires in cytomegalovirus infection. Study in general: A matching HLA type, together with CMV infection, was signaled by public TCR beta signatures.

TCRdb passed the reads through MiXCR, listing each CDR3 protein once. The data show about 490,000 distinct CDR3 sequences, about a quarter seen once. The CDR3 covers 13 residues. Unmatched junction bases numbered 8, after V lost 3 bases and J lost 9 bases. Germline V gene sequence: CDR1 DFQATT, CDR2 SNEGSKA (reference sequence). This clonotype was observed a few times. This clonotype was sampled from a human donor in good health (CMV status not recorded). Some clones in this sample may be carry-over from other donors' samples. The genes are TRBV20-1 and TRBJ2-7, with 10 positions matching TRBD2. Sequencing used PBMCs. The chain's CDR3 is CSASPQLAGRQYV. In DNA, the CDR3 is TGCAGTGCTAGCCCCCAACTAGCGGGGAGGCAGTACGTC.